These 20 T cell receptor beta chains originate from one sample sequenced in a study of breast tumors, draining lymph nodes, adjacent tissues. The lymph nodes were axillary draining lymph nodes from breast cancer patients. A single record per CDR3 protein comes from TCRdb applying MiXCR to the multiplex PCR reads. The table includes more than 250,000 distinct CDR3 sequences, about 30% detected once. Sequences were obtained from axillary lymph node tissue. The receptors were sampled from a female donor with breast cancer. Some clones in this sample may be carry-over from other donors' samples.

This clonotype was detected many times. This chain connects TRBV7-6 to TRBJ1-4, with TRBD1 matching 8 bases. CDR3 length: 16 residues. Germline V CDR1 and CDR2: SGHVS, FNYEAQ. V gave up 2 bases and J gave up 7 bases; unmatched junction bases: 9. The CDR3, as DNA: TGTGCCAGCAGCTTATTGGCGACAGGGGTTGGTGAAAAACTGTTTTTT. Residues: CASSLLATGVGEKLFF.

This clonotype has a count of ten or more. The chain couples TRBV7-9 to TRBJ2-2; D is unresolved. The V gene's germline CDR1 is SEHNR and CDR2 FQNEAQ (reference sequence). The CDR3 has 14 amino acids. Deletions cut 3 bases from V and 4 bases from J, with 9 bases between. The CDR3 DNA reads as TGTGCCAGCAGCTTTCTCCGTAGCACCGGGGAGCTGTTTTTT. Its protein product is CASSFLRSTGELFF.

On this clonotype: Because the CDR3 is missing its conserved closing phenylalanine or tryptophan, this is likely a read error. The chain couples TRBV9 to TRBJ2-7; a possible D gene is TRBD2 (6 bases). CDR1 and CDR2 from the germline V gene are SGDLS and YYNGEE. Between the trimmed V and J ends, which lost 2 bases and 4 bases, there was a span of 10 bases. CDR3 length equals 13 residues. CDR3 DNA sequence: TGTGCCAGCAGCGTGGAGGGATCATACGAGCAGTACCCC. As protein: CASSVEGSYEQYP.

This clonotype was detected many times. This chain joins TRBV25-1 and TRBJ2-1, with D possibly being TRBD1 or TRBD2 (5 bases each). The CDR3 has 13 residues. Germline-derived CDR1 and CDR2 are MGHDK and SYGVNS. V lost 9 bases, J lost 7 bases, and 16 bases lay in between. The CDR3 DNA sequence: TGTGCCAGTAAGGGGACCCCAAGGAATGAGCAGTTCTTC. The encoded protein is CASKGTPRNEQFF.

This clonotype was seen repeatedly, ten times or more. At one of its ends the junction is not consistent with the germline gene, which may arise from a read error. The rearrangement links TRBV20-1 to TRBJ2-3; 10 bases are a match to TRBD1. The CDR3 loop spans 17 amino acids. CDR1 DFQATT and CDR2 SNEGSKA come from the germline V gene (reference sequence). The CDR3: CSAILRRGQGSRDTQYF. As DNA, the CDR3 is TGCAGTGCTATCCTCCGACGGGGACAGGGGAGCAGAGATACGCAGTATTTT.

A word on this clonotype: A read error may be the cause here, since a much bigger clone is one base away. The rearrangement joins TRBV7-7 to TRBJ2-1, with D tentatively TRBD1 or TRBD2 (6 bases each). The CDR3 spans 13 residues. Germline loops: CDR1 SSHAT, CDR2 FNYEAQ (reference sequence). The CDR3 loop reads CASSPPEGGGRFF. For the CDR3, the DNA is TGTGCTAGCAGCCCGCCGGAGGGGGGTGGGCGGTTCTTC.

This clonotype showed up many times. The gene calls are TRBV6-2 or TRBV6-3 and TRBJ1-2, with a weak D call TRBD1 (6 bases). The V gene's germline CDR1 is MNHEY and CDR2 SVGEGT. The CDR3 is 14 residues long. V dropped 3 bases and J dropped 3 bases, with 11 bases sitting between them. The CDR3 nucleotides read TGTGCCAGCAGTTATCCGGGACAAGACTATGGCTACACCTTC. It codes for CASSYPGQDYGYTF.

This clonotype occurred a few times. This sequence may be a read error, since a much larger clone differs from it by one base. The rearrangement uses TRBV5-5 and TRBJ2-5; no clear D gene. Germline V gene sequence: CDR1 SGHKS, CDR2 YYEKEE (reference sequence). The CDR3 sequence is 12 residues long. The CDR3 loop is CASSSDQATQYF. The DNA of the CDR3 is TGTGCCAGCAGCTCTGACCAAGCGACCCAGTACTTC.

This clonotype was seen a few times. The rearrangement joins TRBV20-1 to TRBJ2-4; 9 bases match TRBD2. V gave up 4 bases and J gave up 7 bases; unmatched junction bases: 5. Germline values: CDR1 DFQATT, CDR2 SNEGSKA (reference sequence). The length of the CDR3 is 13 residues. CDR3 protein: CSAILAGGNIQYF. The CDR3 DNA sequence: TGCAGTGCTATTCTGGCGGGAGGGAACATTCAGTACTTC.

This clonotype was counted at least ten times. The CDR3 protein is CASSLEGGPDTQYF. The CDR3 DNA follows: TGTGCCAGCAGCTTAGAGGGGGGGCCAGATACGCAGTATTTT. The chain is built from TRBV11-2 and TRBJ2-3; TRBD2 is a possible D gene (7 bases). Trimming took 0 bases from V and 4 from J, leaving 8 bases between them. This CDR3 is 14 amino acids long. Germline-derived CDR1 and CDR2 are SGHAT and FQNNGV. Full variable domain (remainder filled in from reference TRBV11-2 and TRBJ2-3): EAGVAQSPRYKIIEKRQSVAFWCNPISGHATLYWYQQILGQGPKLLIQFQNNGVVDDSQLPKDRFSAERLKGVDSTLKIQPAKLEDSAVYLCASSLEGGPDTQYFGPGTRLTVL.

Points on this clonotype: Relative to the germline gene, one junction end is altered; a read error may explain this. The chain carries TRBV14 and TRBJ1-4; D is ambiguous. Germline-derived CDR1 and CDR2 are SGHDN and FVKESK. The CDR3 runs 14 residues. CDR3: CASSQDPNNGKLFF. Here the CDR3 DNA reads TGTGCCAGCAGCCAAGATCCCAATAATGGAAAACTGTTTTTT. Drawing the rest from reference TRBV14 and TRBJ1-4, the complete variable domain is EAGVTQFPSHSVIEKGQTVTLRCDPISGHDNLYWYRRVMGKEIKFLLHFVKESKQDESGMPNNRFLAERTGGTYSTLKVQPAELEDSGVYFCASSQDPNNGKLFFGSGTQLSVL.

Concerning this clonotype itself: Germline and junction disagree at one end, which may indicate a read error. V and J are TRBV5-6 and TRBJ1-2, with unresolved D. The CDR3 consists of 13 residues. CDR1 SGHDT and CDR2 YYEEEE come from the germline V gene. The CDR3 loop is CASSLGSSPERSF. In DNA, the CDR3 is TGTGCCAGCAGCTTGGGCAGTTCGCCAGAGAGGTCCTTC.

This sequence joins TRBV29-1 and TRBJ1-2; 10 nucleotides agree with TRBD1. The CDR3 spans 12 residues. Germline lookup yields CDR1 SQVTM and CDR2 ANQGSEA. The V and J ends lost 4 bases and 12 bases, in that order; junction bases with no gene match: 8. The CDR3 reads CSVGGTGVENTF. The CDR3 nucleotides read TGCAGCGTTGGAGGGACAGGGGTGGAAAACACCTTC.

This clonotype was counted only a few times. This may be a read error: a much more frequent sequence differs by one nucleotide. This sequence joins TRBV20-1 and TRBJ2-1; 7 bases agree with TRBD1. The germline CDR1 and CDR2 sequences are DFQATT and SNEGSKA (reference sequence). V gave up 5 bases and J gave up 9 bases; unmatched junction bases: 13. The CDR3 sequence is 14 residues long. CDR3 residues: CSARPNDRETEQFF. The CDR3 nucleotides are TGCAGTGCTCGGCCTAACGACAGGGAAACTGAGCAGTTCTTC.

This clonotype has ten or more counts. The CDR3 DNA reads as TGTGCCAGCAAAAGACAGGGCTATAATTCACCCCTCCACTTT. It translates to CASKRQGYNSPLHF. The chain combines TRBV11-2 with TRBJ1-6; 7 bases are a match to TRBD1. From germline, CDR1 is SGHAT and CDR2 FQNNGV. CDR3 length: 14 amino acids. Trimming took 7 bases from V and 3 from J; bases not matched to a gene: 3. The full variable domain, rest sourced from reference TRBV11-2 and TRBJ1-6, is EAGVAQSPRYKIIEKRQSVAFWCNPISGHATLYWYQQILGQGPKLLIQFQNNGVVDDSQLPKDRFSAERLKGVDSTLKIQPAKLEDSAVYLCASKRQGYNSPLHFGNGTRLTVT.

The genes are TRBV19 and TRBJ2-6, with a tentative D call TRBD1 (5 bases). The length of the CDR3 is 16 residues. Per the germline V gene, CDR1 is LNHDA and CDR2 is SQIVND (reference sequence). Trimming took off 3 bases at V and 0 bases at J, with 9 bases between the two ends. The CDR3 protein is CASSIDSTSGANVLTF. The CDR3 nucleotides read TGTGCCAGTAGTATCGACAGTACCTCTGGGGCCAACGTCCTGACTTTC.

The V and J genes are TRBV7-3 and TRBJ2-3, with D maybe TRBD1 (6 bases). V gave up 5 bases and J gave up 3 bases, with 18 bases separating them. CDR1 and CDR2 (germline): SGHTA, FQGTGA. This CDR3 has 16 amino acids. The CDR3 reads CASSLRTGIGTDTQYF. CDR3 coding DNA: TGTGCCAGCAGCCTCCGAACAGGGATCGGGACAGATACGCAGTATTTT.

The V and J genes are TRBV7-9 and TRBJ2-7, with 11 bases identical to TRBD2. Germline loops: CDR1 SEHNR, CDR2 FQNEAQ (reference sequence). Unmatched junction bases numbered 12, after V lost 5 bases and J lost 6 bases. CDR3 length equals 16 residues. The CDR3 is CASSLPLAGEVAEQYF. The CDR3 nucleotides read TGTGCCAGCAGCCTACCACTAGCGGGAGAGGTTGCCGAGCAGTACTTC. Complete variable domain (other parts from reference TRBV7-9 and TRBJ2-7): DTGVSQNPRHKITKRGQNVTFRCDPISEHNRLYWYRQTLGQGPEFLTYFQNEAQLEKSRLLSDRFSAERPKGSFSTLEIQRTEQGDSAMYLCASSLPLAGEVAEQYFGPGTRLTVT.

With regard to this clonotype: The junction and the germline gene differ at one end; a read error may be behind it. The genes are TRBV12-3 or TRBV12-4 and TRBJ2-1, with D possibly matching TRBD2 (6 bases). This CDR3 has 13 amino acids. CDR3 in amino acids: CASSPGLRNEQSF. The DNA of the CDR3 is TGTGCCAGCAGTCCGGGACTGCGCAATGAGCAGTCCTTC.

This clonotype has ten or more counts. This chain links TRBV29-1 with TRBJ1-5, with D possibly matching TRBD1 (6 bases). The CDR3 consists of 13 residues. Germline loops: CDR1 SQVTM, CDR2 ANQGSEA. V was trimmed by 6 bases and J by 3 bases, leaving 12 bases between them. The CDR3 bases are TGCAGCGTGGGGGGGGGCGACAATCAGCCCCAGCATTTT. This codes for CSVGGGDNQPQHF.